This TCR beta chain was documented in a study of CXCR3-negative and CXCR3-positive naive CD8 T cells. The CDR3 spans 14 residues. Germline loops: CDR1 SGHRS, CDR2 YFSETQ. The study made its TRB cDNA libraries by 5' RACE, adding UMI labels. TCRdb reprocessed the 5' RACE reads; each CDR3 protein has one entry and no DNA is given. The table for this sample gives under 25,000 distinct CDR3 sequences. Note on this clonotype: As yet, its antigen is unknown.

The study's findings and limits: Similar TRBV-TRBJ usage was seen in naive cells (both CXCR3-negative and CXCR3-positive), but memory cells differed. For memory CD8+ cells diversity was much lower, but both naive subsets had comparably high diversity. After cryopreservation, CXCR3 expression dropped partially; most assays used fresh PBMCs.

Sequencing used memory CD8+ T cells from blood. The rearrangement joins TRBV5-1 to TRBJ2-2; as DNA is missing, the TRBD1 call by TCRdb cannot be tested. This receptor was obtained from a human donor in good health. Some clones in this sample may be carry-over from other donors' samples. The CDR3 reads CASSPRQGARELFF.